Shown below are 20 T cell receptor beta chains from a single sample sequenced in a study of OX40 agonist ivuxolimab in advanced cancers. Sequencing used immunoSEQ multiplex PCR; TCRdb keeps in-frame clones, though not all of them. The data contain about 27,000 clones, 70% to 90% of them singletons. The material sequenced was CD4+ or CD8+ T cells sorted from blood, taken in a trial of the OX40 agonist ivuxolimab. These receptors all stem from an adult with an advanced solid tumor such as melanoma, head and neck, liver or kidney cancer.

J is TRBJ2-3 and V is TRBV4-2; 7 bases match TRBD1. CDR1 and CDR2 (germline): LGHNA, YNFKEQ. Trimming removed 3 bases from V and 0 bases from J; junction bases left unmatched: 9. The length of the CDR3 is 17 residues. CDR3 region: CASSQVPRGLSTDTQYF. The CDR3 DNA is TGTGCCAGCAGCCAGGTCCCAAGGGGGCTTAGCACAGATACGCAGTATTTT.

The chain couples TRBV15 to TRBJ2-5; D perhaps matches TRBD2 (5 bases). Trimming took off 1 base at V and 3 bases at J, with 21 bases between the two ends. This CDR3 has 18 residues. In germline, CDR1 is LNHNV, CDR2 YYDKDF (reference sequence). The CDR3 spells CATSRVPPDSGSKETQYF. As DNA, the CDR3 is TGTGCCACCAGCAGAGTTCCCCCCGACTCGGGGTCAAAAGAGACCCAGTACTTC.

V and J are TRBV4-1 and TRBJ1-1; tentative D call: TRBD1 (6 bases). V was shortened by 0 bases and J by 2 bases, with 13 bases between the two germline ends. Germline lookup yields CDR1 MGHRA and CDR2 YSYEKL. The CDR3 length is 16 residues. CDR3 sequence: CASSQERRGANTEAFF. In DNA form, the CDR3 reads TGCGCCAGCAGCCAAGAAAGGCGGGGGGCTAACACTGAAGCTTTCTTT.

The chain has TRBV9 and TRBJ2-1; 9 bases line up with TRBD2. Germline CDR1 is SGDLS and CDR2 is YYNGEE. J lost 0 bases, V lost 4 bases, and 2 bases had no gene match. CDR3 length: 15 amino acids. The CDR3 protein is CASSFSGGSYNEQFF. The CDR3 nucleotides read TGTGCCAGCAGCTTTAGCGGGGGCTCCTACAATGAGCAGTTCTTC.

The chain employs TRBV2 and TRBJ1-2; D unresolved. This CDR3 spans 13 amino acids. Germline V gene data show CDR1 as SNHLY and CDR2 as FYNNEI. V was trimmed by 7 bases and J by 7 bases, leaving 16 bases between them. CDR3 in DNA: TGTGCCAGCATGGACGGCAAGGAGGCTGGCTACACCTTC. The encoded protein is CASMDGKEAGYTF.

The V call is TRBV7-9, the J call TRBJ2-3; D unresolved. Per germline, CDR1 SEHNR and CDR2 FQNEAQ (reference sequence). This CDR3 contains 15 residues. Trimming pared 2 bases from V and 6 bases from J, leaving 15 bases between. The CDR3 nucleotides are TGTGCCAGCAGCTTATCGTCTCTCTTGGGGGATACGCAGTATTTT. This sequence encodes CASSLSSLLGDTQYF. The full variable domain, rest sourced from reference TRBV7-9 and TRBJ2-3, is DTGVSQNPRHKITKRGQNVTFRCDPISEHNRLYWYRQTLGQGPEFLTYFQNEAQLEKSRLLSDRFSAERPKGSFSTLEIQRTEQGDSAMYLCASSLSSLLGDTQYFGPGTRLTVL.

The count of this clone is one. This chain joins TRBV30 and TRBJ2-7; D might be TRBD2 (6 bases). The CDR3 has 14 residues. Germline CDR1 GTSNPN, CDR2 SVGIG (reference sequence). V lost 5 bases and J 0 bases, leaving 14 bases between the germline ends. The CDR3 spells CAWEGLESSYEQYF. Written as DNA, the CDR3 is TGTGCCTGGGAGGGACTCGAGAGCTCCTACGAGCAGTACTTC.

The V gene is TRBV6-5, the J gene TRBJ1-2; 8 nucleotides line up with TRBD1. Germline trimming cut 6 bases from V and 7 bases from J; bases unmatched to any gene: 10. The CDR3 loop spans 14 amino acids. Germline CDR1 reads MNHEY; CDR2 reads SVGAGI. CDR3 sequence: CASSPQGGRGGYTF. The CDR3 DNA reads TGTGCCAGCAGCCCACAGGGGGGTAGGGGTGGCTACACCTTC.

This chain uses TRBV7-2 with TRBJ2-5; D gene uncertain. Trimming shortened V by 0 bases and J by 5 bases, and 4 bases separated the two germline ends. Germline loops: CDR1 SGHTA, CDR2 FQGNSA. The CDR3 has 12 residues. CDR3 sequence: CASSLAWETQYF. The CDR3 DNA sequence: TGTGCCAGCAGCTTAGCATGGGAGACCCAGTACTTC.

The sample holds one count of this clone. This chain joins TRBV19 and TRBJ2-1; D is tentatively TRBD1 or TRBD2 (5 bases each). V was clipped by 3 bases and J by 9 bases, with 15 bases between them. This CDR3 spans 14 amino acids. Germline CDR1 reads LNHDA; CDR2 reads SQIVND (reference sequence). The CDR3 loop reads CASSIQGVAGEQFF. CDR3 nucleotide sequence: TGTGCCAGTAGTATCCAGGGTGTCGCGGGTGAGCAGTTCTTC.

The chain links TRBV19 to TRBJ2-7, with TRBD2 matching 11 bases. The germline V gene encodes CDR1 LNHDA and CDR2 SQIVND (reference sequence). CDR3 size: 15 residues. The V gene end was trimmed by 6 bases and the J gene end by 2 bases; junction bases not matched to a gene: 6. The CDR3 loop reads CASSLAGGRPYEQYF. The CDR3 region has the DNA TGTGCCAGTAGCCTAGCGGGGGGCCGCCCCTACGAGCAGTACTTC. Full variable domain (outside the CDR3, taken from reference TRBV19 and TRBJ2-7): DGGITQSPKYLFRKEGQNVTLSCEQNLNHDAMYWYRQDPGQGLRLIYYSQIVNDFQKGDIAEGYSVSREKKESFPLTVTSAQKNPTAFYLCASSLAGGRPYEQYFGPGTRLTVT.

This clone was found once. This chain joins TRBV6-5 and TRBJ2-3, with D unclear. The CDR3 is made up of 14 amino acids. Per the germline V gene, CDR1 is MNHEY and CDR2 is SVGAGI. The V end was cut by 4 bases, the J end by 2 bases, with 10 bases between. As DNA, the CDR3 is TGTGCCAGCAGTTCTTGGGCACACACAGATACGCAGTATTTT. It translates to CASSSWAHTDTQYF.

CDR3 bases: TGTGCCAGCAGTTCTCCCCGGGACAGGGACCCAGATACGCAGTATTTT. Its translation is CASSSPRDRDPDTQYF. V and J are TRBV27 and TRBJ2-3, with TRBD1 matching 9 bases. Losses at the gene ends were 4 bases for V and 4 bases for J; bases not matched to a gene: 9. The CDR3 is 16 amino acids. Germline CDR1 reads MNHEY; CDR2 reads SMNVEV (reference sequence).

The rearrangement uses TRBV4-1 and TRBJ2-7; unclear D gene. CDR3 length equals 15 residues. Trimming cost V 0 bases and J 3 bases, with 12 bases left between them. Germline CDR1 is MGHRA and CDR2 is YSYEKL. The CDR3 reads CASSQDRSTLYEQYF. CDR3 coding DNA: TGCGCCAGCAGCCAAGACAGAAGCACCCTCTACGAGCAGTACTTC.

This clone was found a few times. V gene TRBV7-3 combines with J gene TRBJ2-7, with 7 nucleotides matching TRBD1. Germline CDR1 SGHTA, CDR2 FQGTGA. The CDR3 has 13 residues. With V trimmed by 3 bases and J by 3 bases, 2 bases remained unmatched. CDR3 protein: CASSFDRDYEQYF. DNA of the CDR3: TGTGCCAGCAGCTTTGACAGGGACTACGAGCAGTACTTC.

The V call is TRBV19, the J call TRBJ1-1; D gene unclear. This CDR3 has 11 residues. Germline CDR1 is LNHDA and CDR2 is SQIVND (reference sequence). The CDR3 sequence: CAAGPFTEAFF. The CDR3 coding sequence is TGTGCGGCCGGCCCTTTCACTGAAGCTTTCTTT.

The J gene is TRBJ1-2, the V gene TRBV7-9; D is uncertain. Germline assignment: CDR1 SEHNR and CDR2 FQNEAQ (reference sequence). V dropped 8 bases and J dropped 8 bases, with 21 bases sitting between them. The CDR3 totals 14 residues. DNA for the CDR3: TGTGCCAGCTCCCAAGACGAGGGTTCAACCGGCTACACCTTC. Its translation: CASSQDEGSTGYTF.

This chain joins TRBV5-6 and TRBJ2-6; D unclear. The CDR3 runs 18 residues. The V gene lost 4 bases and the J gene lost 0 bases, with 17 bases spanning the gap. Germline V gives CDR1 SGHDT, CDR2 YYEEEE. The CDR3 DNA is TGTGCCAGCAGCAATGGTGCAGGCCTCATCTCTGGGGCCAACGTCCTGACTTTC. It specifies CASSNGAGLISGANVLTF. The full variable domain, in which reference TRBV5-6 and TRBJ2-6 provide the parts outside the CDR3, is DAGVTQSPTHLIKTRGQQVTLRCSPKSGHDTVSWYQQALGQGPQFIFQYYEEEERQRGNFPDRFSGHQFPNYSSELNVNALLLGDSALYLCASSNGAGLISGANVLTFGAGSRLTVL.

In DNA form, the CDR3 reads TGCGCCAGCAGCCAAGTTAACCACATCTCTGGGGCCAACGTCCTGACTTTC. Translation: CASSQVNHISGANVLTF. V gene TRBV4-3 combines with J gene TRBJ2-6, with unresolved D. Germline loops: CDR1 LGHNA, CDR2 YSLEER. Trimming left V 1 base short and J 0 bases short, with 10 bases between. This CDR3 has 17 amino acids.

The V call is TRBV7-6, the J call TRBJ2-1; D is unclear. There are 13 residues in the CDR3. Germline V gene lookup returns CDR1 SGHVS and CDR2 FNYEAQ. V gave up 1 base and J gave up 6 bases, with 7 bases separating them. CDR3 residues: CASSLEVINEQFF. The CDR3 nucleotides are TGTGCCAGCAGCTTAGAAGTGATCAATGAGCAGTTCTTC.